A single sample is the source of the 20 T cell receptor beta chains below, sequenced in a study of shared clonotypes between healthy human individuals. TCRdb's copy holds only in-frame clones and misses some; the assay was immunoSEQ multiplex PCR. Of about 380,000 clones listed, around 96% are singletons. Sequencing was performed on memory CD8+ T cells sorted from blood. Documented subset: CD45RO+ cells pooled with CCR7-negative TemRA cells. Every receptor here comes from a man aged 30 to 45 in good health.

The CDR3 loop reads CASTLNSEQYF. CDR3 sequence (DNA): TGTGCCAGCACGCTAAATAGCGAGCAGTACTTC. V gene TRBV2 combines with J gene TRBJ2-7; D is undetermined. V was clipped by 7 bases and J by 6 bases, with 10 bases between them. The germline V gene encodes CDR1 SNHLY and CDR2 FYNNEI. The CDR3 runs 11 residues.

CDR3 loop: CASSISSGEPTDTQYF. The CDR3 DNA follows: TGTGCCAGTAGTATTTCTAGCGGGGAGCCAACAGATACGCAGTATTTT. This chain joins TRBV19 and TRBJ2-3, with 9 bases lining up with TRBD2. The trim removed 3 bases at V and 3 bases at J, leaving 7 bases unmatched. The CDR3 runs to 16 residues. Germline CDR1 and CDR2: LNHDA and SQIVND (reference sequence).

V gene TRBV7-8 combines with J gene TRBJ2-5, with D possibly being TRBD2 (6 bases). V shed 4 bases and J shed 9 bases, with 21 bases lying between them. This CDR3 comprises 15 residues. The germline V gene encodes CDR1 SGHVS and CDR2 FQNEAQ. CDR3 region: CASSSVARLVMAQYF. CDR3 nucleotides: TGTGCCAGCAGCTCAGTAGCCCGACTAGTTATGGCCCAGTACTTC.

The J gene is TRBJ2-5, the V gene TRBV5-4; D perhaps matches TRBD2 (5 bases). V was pared by 0 bases and J by 1 base, with 10 bases between. The CDR3 is made up of 15 amino acids. Germline CDR1 SGHNT, CDR2 YYREEE (reference sequence). The CDR3 nucleotides are TGTGCCAGCAGCTTGGTTCCGGACTCCCAAGAGACCCAGTACTTC. Its translation is CASSLVPDSQETQYF.

CDR3 protein: CASSLFPDRVSNGYTF. Written as DNA, the CDR3 is TGTGCCAGCAGCTTATTCCCGGACAGGGTTTCGAATGGCTACACCTTC. The V call is TRBV7-2, the J call TRBJ1-2; TRBD1 agrees at 8 bases. V was pared by 2 bases and J by 6 bases, with 11 bases of the junction left unmatched. CDR1 SGHTA and CDR2 FQGNSA come from the germline V gene. This CDR3 is 16 amino acids long.

A single count supports this clone. This chain links TRBV28 with TRBJ1-2; tentative D call: TRBD1 (6 bases). This CDR3 is built from 14 residues. Germline V gene lookup returns CDR1 MDHEN and CDR2 SYDVKM. The V end was cut by 5 bases, the J end by 2 bases, with 12 bases between. The CDR3 bases are TGTGCCAGCAGTCCAACAGGGTCGAACTATGGCTACACCTTC. It yields the protein CASSPTGSNYGYTF.

This sequence joins TRBV5-8 and TRBJ2-1; D not resolved. Germline CDR1 and CDR2: SGHTS and YDEGEE. V gave up 0 bases and J gave up 3 bases, with 10 bases separating them. The CDR3 sequence is 15 residues long. This CDR3 is CASSLVGYFYNEQFF. The CDR3 region has the DNA TGTGCCAGCAGCTTGGTTGGCTACTTCTACAATGAGCAGTTCTTC.

V and J are TRBV2 and TRBJ2-3, with 11 bases that match TRBD2. The CDR3 contains 16 residues. Germline V gives CDR1 SNHLY, CDR2 FYNNEI. With 6 bases clipped from V and 1 base from J, the junction kept 6 bases outside the gene matches. In nucleotides, the CDR3 is TGTGCCAGCAGCCCCGGACTAGCGGGTGGCACAGATACGCAGTATTTT. Its translation: CASSPGLAGGTDTQYF. Based on the CDR3 plus reference TRBV2 and TRBJ2-3, the full variable domain is EPEVTQTPSHQVTQMGQEVILRCVPISNHLYFYWYRQILGQKVEFLVSFYNNEISEKSEIFDDQFSVERPDGSNFTLKIRSTKLEDSAMYFCASSPGLAGGTDTQYFGPGTRLTVL.

V usage is TRBV7-3 and J usage is TRBJ2-5; D is possibly TRBD2 (6 bases). From germline, CDR1 is SGHTA and CDR2 FQGTGA. The CDR3 runs 15 residues. With 5 bases removed from V and 2 bases from J, the gap between germline ends came to 15 bases. The DNA of the CDR3 is TGTGCCAGCAGCCCCGGGACTCATCCTCAAGAGACCCAGTACTTC. Protein: CASSPGTHPQETQYF. Full variable domain (rest looked up from reference TRBV7-3 and TRBJ2-5): GAGVSQTPSNKVTEKGKYVELRCDPISGHTALYWYRQSLGQGPEFLIYFQGTGAADDSGLPNDRFFAVRPEGSVSTLKIQRTERGDSAVYLCASSPGTHPQETQYFGPGTRLLVL.

The chain links TRBV7-2 to TRBJ2-5, with D perhaps TRBD2 (5 bases). CDR1 SGHTA and CDR2 FQGNSA come from the germline V gene. The CDR3 runs 14 residues. Trimming removed 3 bases at V and 5 bases at J, with 13 bases between. The CDR3 is CASSLDFGGETQYF. The CDR3 DNA follows: TGTGCCAGCAGCTTGGATTTCGGCGGGGAGACCCAGTACTTC.

The chain has TRBV5-1 and TRBJ2-5, with 7 positions matching TRBD1. The CDR3 loop spans 14 amino acids. CDR1 is SGHRS and CDR2 is YFSETQ in the germline V gene. V shed 4 bases and J 1 base; nucleotides not matched to a gene: 4. In DNA, the CDR3 is TGCGCCAGCAGCATCCGGGACAGCCAAGAGACCCAGTACTTC. This sequence encodes CASSIRDSQETQYF.

The chain combines TRBV10-3 with TRBJ2-1, with TRBD2 as a possible D gene (7 bases). V lost 11 bases and J lost 5, with 16 bases in between. CDR3 length: 13 amino acids. Germline CDR1 and CDR2: ENHRY and SYGVKD. CDR3 in DNA: TGTGCCTCAGGGAGGGACATCAACAATGAGCAGTTCTTC. Translating it yields CASGRDINNEQFF.

The V gene is TRBV4-2, the J gene TRBJ2-1, with TRBD2 identical over 9 bases. Germline CDR1 is LGHNA and CDR2 is YNFKEQ. Germline trimming cut 2 bases from V and 9 bases from J; bases unmatched to any gene: 8. The CDR3 sequence is 15 residues long. Here the CDR3 DNA reads TGTGCCAGCAGCCAATCTAGCGGGACCCTCGGTGAGCAGTTCTTC. This gives the protein CASSQSSGTLGEQFF.

CDR3 protein: CASMAVGGTDTQYF. Written as DNA, the CDR3 is TGTGCCAGCATGGCGGTAGGGGGAACAGATACGCAGTATTTT. The V gene is TRBV7-9, the J gene TRBJ2-3; maybe TRBD1 (6 bases). The V gene lost 7 bases and the J gene lost 3 bases, with 14 bases spanning the gap. CDR3 length: 14 amino acids. The germline CDR1 and CDR2 sequences are SEHNR and FQNEAQ (reference sequence).

The V and J genes are TRBV5-6 and TRBJ2-1, with 9 nucleotides matching TRBD2. The CDR3 sequence is 14 residues long. J was trimmed by 6 bases and V by 5 bases; bases with no gene match: 6. CDR1 is SGHDT and CDR2 is YYEEEE in the germline V gene. In DNA form, the CDR3 reads TGTGCCAGCAGTAGCGGGAGAGATGGCAATGAGCAGTTCTTC. Translated: CASSSGRDGNEQFF.

Only a few counts were recorded for this clone. The sample has other DNA sequences that encode this CDR3 too. The V gene is TRBV30, the J gene TRBJ2-7; D uncertain. The germline V gene has CDR1 GTSNPN and CDR2 SVGIG (reference sequence). The CDR3 totals 11 residues. V shed 0 bases and J shed 2 bases, with 2 bases lying between them. This chain's CDR3 is CAWSVTYEQYF. For the CDR3, the DNA is TGTGCCTGGAGTGTCACCTACGAGCAGTACTTC.

The rearrangement joins TRBV21-1 to TRBJ1-5; the table's D call TRBD1 went unverified against the DNA. TRBV21-1 is classified as a pseudogene. The CDR3 loop spans 14 amino acids. CDR3 nucleotides: TGTGCCAGCAGCCGAACGAGACATGCCCAGCCCCAGCATTTT. It specifies CASSRTRHAQPQHF.

The chain links TRBV27 to TRBJ2-7, with TRBD1 matching over 7 bases. Germline CDR1 and CDR2: MNHEY and SMNVEV (reference sequence). This CDR3 has 14 residues. The V segment lost 8 bases and the J segment 4 bases; nucleotides outside the gene matches: 11. The CDR3 here is CASSPGTAHYEQYF. CDR3 bases: TGTGCCAGCTCCCCCGGGACAGCACATTACGAGCAGTACTTC.

The chain combines TRBV5-4 with TRBJ2-3; 11 bases fit TRBD2. The V gene's germline CDR1 is SGHNT and CDR2 YYREEE (reference sequence). The CDR3 totals 15 residues. Losses at the gene ends were 5 bases for V and 2 bases for J; bases not matched to a gene: 4. The CDR3, as DNA: TGTGCCAGCAGTTTAGCGGGAGGGTTCACAGATACGCAGTATTTT. Translated, it gives CASSLAGGFTDTQYF.

This chain joins TRBV7-9 and TRBJ2-5, with D possibly TRBD1 on 5 matching bases. Trimming left V 5 bases short and J 2 bases short, with 21 bases between. CDR1 and CDR2 from the germline V gene are SEHNR and FQNEAQ (reference sequence). The CDR3 totals 17 residues. CDR3 sequence: CASSKGVYRNKQETQYF. As DNA, the CDR3 is TGTGCCAGCAGCAAAGGAGTGTACAGGAACAAACAAGAGACCCAGTACTTC.